The clone carrying this T cell receptor (beta chain) was recorded a few times. Its antigen is undetermined. This sample was included in a study of T-cell memory formation after mild COVID-19. Study summary: TCR clusters showed largely donor specificity.

Findings and caveats of the study: There was a balanced CD4/CD8 profile in clones contracting day 15 to 85, and later expanders leaned CD4+. Pre-infection memory contained some responding clones, which suggested that cross-reactive memory had joined.

Losses at the gene ends were 0 bases for V and 11 bases for J; bases not matched to a gene: 3. The V gene's germline CDR1 is MNHEY and CDR2 SMNVEV (reference sequence). The CDR3 consists of 13 residues. TCRdb re-analysed the 5' RACE reads in MiXCR, keeping a single row per CDR3 protein. The sample lists some 250,000 distinct CDR3 sequences, more than 8% occurring once. The sample was PBMCs or a T cell subset sorted from them (not recorded which). This sequence joins TRBV27 and TRBJ1-4, with 7 bases lining up with TRBD1. This receptor was taken from a man in his late teens or twenties who had mild COVID-19 (a few samples of this study predate the infection). Cell type and time point are not known. This chain's CDR3 is CASSLSEGAKLFF. The DNA for the CDR3 is TGTGCCAGCAGTTTATCGGAGGGGGCGAAACTGTTTTTT.